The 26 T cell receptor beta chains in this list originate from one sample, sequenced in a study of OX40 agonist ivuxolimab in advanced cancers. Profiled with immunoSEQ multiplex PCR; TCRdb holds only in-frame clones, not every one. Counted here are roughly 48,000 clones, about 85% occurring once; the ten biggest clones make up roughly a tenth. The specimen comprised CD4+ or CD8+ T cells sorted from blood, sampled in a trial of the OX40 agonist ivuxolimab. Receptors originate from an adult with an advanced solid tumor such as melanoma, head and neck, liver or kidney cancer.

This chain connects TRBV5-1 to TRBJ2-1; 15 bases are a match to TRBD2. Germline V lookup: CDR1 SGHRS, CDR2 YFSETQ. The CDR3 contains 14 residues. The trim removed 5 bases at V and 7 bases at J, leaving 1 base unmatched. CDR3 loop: CASRGTSGRNEQFF. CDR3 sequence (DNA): TGCGCCAGCAGGGGGACTAGCGGGAGGAATGAGCAGTTCTTC.

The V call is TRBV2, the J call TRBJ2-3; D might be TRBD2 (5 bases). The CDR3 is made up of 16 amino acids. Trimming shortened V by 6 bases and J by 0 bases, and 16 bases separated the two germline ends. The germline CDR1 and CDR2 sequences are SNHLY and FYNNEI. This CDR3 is CASSLRGSISTDTQYF. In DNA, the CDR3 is TGTGCCAGCAGCCTCCGGGGTTCAATTAGCACAGATACGCAGTATTTT.

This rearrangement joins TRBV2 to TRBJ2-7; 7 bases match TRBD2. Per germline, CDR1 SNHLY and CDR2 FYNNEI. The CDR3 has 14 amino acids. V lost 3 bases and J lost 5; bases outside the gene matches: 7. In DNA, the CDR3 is TGTGCCAGCAGTGATTTGAGGGAGGGCGACGAGCAGTACTTC. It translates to CASSDLREGDEQYF.

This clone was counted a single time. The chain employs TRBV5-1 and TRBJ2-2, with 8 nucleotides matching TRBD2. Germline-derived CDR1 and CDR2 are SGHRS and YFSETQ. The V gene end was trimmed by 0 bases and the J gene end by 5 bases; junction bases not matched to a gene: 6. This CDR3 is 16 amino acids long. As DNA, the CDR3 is TGCGCCAGCAGCTTGGATGGCGGCGGGGGGACCGGGGAGCTGTTTTTT. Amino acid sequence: CASSLDGGGGTGELFF. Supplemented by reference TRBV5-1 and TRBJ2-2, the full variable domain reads KAGVTQTPRYLIKTRGQQVTLSCSPISGHRSVSWYQQTPGQGLQFLFEYFSETQRNKGNFPGRFSGRQFSNSRSEMNVSTLELGDSALYLCASSLDGGGGTGELFFGEGSRLTVL.

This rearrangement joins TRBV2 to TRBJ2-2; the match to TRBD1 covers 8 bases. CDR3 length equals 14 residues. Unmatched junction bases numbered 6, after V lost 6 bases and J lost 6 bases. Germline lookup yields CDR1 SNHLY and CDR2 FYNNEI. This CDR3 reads CASREDRAPGELFF. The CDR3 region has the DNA TGTGCCAGCAGAGAGGACAGGGCCCCCGGGGAGCTGTTTTTT.

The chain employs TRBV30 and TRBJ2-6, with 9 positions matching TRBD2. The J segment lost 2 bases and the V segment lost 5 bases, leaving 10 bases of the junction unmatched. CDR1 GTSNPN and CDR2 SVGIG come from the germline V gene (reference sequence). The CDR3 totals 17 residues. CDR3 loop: CAWRKAGGGAGANVLTF. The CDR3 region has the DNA TGTGCCTGGCGGAAGGCGGGGGGGGGCGCTGGGGCCAACGTCCTGACTTTC.

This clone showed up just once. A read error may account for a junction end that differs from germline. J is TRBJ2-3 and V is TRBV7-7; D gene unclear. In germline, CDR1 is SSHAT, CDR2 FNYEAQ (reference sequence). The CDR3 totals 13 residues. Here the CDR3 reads CASSLIRADTQYF. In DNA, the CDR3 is TGTGCTAGCAGCTTAATTCGGGCGGATACGCAGTATTTT.

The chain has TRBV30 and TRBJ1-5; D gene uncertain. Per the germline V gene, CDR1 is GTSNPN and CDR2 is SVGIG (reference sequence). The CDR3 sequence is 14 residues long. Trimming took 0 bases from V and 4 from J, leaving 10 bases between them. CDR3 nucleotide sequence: TGTGCCTGGAGTGTAGGGAGAGGTAATCAGCCCCAGCATTTT. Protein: CAWSVGRGNQPQHF. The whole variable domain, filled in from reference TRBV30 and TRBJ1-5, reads SQTIHQWPATLVQPVGSPLSLECTVEGTSNPNLYWYRQAAGRGLQLLFYSVGIGQISSEVPQNLSASRPQDRQFILSSKKLLLSDSGFYLCAWSVGRGNQPQHFGDGTRLSIL.

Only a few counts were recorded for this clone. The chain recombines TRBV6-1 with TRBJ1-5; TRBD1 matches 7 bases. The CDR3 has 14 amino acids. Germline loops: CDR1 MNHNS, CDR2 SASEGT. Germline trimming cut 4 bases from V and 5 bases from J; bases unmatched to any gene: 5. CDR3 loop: CASSATGAYQPQHF. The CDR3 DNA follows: TGTGCCAGCAGTGCTACAGGGGCTTATCAGCCCCAGCATTTT.

CDR3 protein: CASSFASGRGWYF. The CDR3 coding sequence is TGTGCCAGCAGCTTCGCGAGCGGGAGAGGTTGGTACTTC. The chain couples TRBV5-4 to TRBJ2-7; 8 nucleotides agree with TRBD2. The CDR3 runs 13 residues. The germline gives CDR1 SGHNT, CDR2 YYREEE (reference sequence). Trimming took 2 bases from V and 12 from J; bases not matched to a gene: 10. Using reference TRBV5-4 and TRBJ2-7 for the parts outside the CDR3, the full variable domain is ETGVTQSPTHLIKTRGQQVTLRCSSQSGHNTVSWYQQALGQGPQFIFQYYREEENGRGNFPPRFSGLQFPNYSSELNVNALELDDSALYLCASSFASGRGWYFGPGTRLTVT.

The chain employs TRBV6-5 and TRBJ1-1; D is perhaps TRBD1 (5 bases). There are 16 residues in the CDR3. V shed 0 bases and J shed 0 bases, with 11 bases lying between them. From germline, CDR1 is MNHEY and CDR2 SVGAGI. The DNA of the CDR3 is TGTGCCAGCAGTTACTCTGGGGGATGGGTGAACACTGAAGCTTTCTTT. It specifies CASSYSGGWVNTEAFF.

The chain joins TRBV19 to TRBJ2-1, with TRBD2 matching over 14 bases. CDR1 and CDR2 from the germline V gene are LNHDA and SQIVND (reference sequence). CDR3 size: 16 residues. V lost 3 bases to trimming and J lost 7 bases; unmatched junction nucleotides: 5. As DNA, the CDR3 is TGTGCCAGTAGTATTTTGACTAGCGGGAGGGAGAATGAGCAGTTCTTC. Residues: CASSILTSGRENEQFF.

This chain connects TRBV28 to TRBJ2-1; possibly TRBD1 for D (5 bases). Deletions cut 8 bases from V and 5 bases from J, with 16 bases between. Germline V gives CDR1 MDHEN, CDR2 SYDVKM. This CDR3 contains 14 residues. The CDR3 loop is CASLTPATDNEQFF. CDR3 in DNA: TGTGCCAGCCTCACCCCGGCGACAGACAATGAGCAGTTCTTC.

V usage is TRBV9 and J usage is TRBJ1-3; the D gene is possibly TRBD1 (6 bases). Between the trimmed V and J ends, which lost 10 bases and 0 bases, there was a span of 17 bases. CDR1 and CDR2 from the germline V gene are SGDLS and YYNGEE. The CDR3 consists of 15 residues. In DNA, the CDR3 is TGTGCCTCAGGGGCCCGACGGTCCTCTGGAAACACCATATATTTT. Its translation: CASGARRSSGNTIYF.

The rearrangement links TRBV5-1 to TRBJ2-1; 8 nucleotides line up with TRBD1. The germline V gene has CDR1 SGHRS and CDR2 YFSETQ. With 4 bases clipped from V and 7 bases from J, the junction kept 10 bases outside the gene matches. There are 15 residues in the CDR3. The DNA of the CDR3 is TGCGCCAGCAGCCCAGGGGGCGGGATGAGGAATGAGCAGTTCTTC. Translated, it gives CASSPGGGMRNEQFF.

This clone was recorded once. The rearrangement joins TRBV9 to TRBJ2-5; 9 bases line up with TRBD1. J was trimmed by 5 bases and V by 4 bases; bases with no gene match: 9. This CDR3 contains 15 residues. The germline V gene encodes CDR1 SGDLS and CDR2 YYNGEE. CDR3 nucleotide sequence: TGTGCCAGCAGCCCCAGGACAGGGGCGTGGGAGACCCAGTACTTC. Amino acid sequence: CASSPRTGAWETQYF.

The CDR3 bases are TGTGCCAGCAGTTCCCGTGAAGGGGAAAAACTGTTTTTT. The encoded protein is CASSSREGEKLFF. The chain links TRBV2 to TRBJ1-4; D is ambiguous. Germline-derived CDR1 and CDR2 are SNHLY and FYNNEI. The germline V and J ends were trimmed by 5 bases and 8 bases, with 12 bases remaining between them. This CDR3 is built from 13 residues. Full variable domain (missing parts from reference TRBV2 and TRBJ1-4): EPEVTQTPSHQVTQMGQEVILRCVPISNHLYFYWYRQILGQKVEFLVSFYNNEISEKSEIFDDQFSVERPDGSNFTLKIRSTKLEDSAMYFCASSSREGEKLFFGSGTQLSVL.

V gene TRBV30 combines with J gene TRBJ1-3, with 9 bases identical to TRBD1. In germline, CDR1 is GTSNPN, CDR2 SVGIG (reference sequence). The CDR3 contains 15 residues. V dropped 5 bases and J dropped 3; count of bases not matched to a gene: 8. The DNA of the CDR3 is TGTGCCTGGGGTTACACAGGGGGCGGTGGAAACACCATATATTTT. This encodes CAWGYTGGGGNTIYF. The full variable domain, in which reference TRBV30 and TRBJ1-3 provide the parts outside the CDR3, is SQTIHQWPATLVQPVGSPLSLECTVEGTSNPNLYWYRQAAGRGLQLLFYSVGIGQISSEVPQNLSASRPQDRQFILSSKKLLLSDSGFYLCAWGYTGGGGNTIYFGEGSWLTVV.

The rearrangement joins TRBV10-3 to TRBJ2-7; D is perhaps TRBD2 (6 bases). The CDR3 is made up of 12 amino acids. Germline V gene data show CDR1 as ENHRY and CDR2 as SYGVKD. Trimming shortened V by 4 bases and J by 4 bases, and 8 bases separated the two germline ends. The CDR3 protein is CAISVGGYEQYF. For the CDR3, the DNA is TGTGCCATCAGTGTAGGAGGGTACGAGCAGTACTTC.

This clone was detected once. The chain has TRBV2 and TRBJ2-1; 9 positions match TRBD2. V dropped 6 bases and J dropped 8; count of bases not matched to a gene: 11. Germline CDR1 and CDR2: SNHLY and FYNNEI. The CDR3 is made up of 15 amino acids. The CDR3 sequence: CASRGMEREVDEQFF. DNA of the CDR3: TGTGCCAGCAGGGGGATGGAGCGGGAGGTGGATGAGCAGTTCTTC.

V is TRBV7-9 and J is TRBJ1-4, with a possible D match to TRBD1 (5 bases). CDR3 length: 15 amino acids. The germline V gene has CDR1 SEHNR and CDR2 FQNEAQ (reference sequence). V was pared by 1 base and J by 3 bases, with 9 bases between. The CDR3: CASSLVPGSNEKLFF. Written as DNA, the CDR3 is TGTGCCAGCAGCTTAGTACCAGGGTCTAATGAAAAACTGTTTTTT.

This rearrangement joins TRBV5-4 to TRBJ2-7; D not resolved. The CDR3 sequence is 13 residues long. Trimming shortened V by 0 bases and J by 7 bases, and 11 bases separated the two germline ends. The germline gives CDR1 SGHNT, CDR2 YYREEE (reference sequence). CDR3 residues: CASSLGAGEEQYF. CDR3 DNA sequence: TGTGCCAGCAGCTTGGGAGCTGGCGAGGAGCAGTACTTC.

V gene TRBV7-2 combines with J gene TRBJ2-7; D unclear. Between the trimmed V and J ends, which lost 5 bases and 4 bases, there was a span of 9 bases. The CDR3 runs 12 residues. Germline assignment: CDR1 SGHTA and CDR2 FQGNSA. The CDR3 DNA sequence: TGTGCCAGCAGCCTTGGGGTGTACGAGCAGTACTTC. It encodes CASSLGVYEQYF.

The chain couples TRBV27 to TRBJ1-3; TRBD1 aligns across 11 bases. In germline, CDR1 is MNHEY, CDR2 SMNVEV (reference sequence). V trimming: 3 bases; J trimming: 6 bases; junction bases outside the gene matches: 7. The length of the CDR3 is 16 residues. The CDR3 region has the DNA TGTGCCAGCAGTTTCCGAGGACAGGGGGCGGAAAACACCATATATTTT. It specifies CASSFRGQGAENTIYF.

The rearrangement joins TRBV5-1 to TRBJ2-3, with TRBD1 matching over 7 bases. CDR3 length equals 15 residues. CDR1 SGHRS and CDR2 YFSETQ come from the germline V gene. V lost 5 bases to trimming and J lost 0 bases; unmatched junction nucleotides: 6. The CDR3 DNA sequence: TGCGCCAGCAGACAGGGGACCTCTAGCACAGATACGCAGTATTTT. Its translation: CASRQGTSSTDTQYF.

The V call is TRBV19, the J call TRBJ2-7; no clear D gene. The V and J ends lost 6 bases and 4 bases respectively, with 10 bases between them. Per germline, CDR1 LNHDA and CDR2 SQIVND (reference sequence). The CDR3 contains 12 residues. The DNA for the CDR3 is TGTGCCAGTAGAGACCGTTTATACGAGCAGTACTTC. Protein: CASRDRLYEQYF.